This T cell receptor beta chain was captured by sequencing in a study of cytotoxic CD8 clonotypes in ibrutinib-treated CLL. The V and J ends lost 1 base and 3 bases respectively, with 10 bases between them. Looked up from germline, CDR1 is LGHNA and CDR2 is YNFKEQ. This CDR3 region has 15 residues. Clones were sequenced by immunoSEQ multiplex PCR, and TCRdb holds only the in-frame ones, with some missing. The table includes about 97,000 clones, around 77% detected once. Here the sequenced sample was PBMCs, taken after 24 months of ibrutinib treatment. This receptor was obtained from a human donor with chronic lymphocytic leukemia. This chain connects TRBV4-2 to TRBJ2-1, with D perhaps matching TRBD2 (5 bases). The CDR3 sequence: CASSQVEGYYNEQFF. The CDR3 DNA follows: TGTGCCAGCAGCCAAGTTGAGGGCTACTACAATGAGCAGTTCTTC.